The sequence of this T cell receptor beta chain was determined in a study of blood T cell repertoires in COVID-19. Study-level background: The United States, Italy and Spain provided the acute and convalescent COVID-19 samples. Sample material is recorded as cDNA or gDNA derived from T cells, B-cell-depleted T cells, or PBMCs.

This CDR3 is built from 15 residues. The trim removed 4 bases at V and 3 bases at J, leaving 6 bases unmatched. Looked up from germline, CDR1 is PRHDT and CDR2 is FYEKMQ (reference sequence). As originally analysed: Researchers report that nucleated cell counts were estimated from reference gene primer amplification. Repertoires were generated with immunoSEQ multiplex PCR, while TCRdb's copy carries only in-frame clones and drops some. That table is the source of V, J and clone size, and D and trimming were worked out from the DNA. Of approximately 230,000 clones detected, 80% to 90% appear once; the ten largest clones hold about 2.2%.

Sequencing was carried out using peripheral blood. This TCR derives from a man aged 30-40 years who had recovered from COVID-19. The V and J genes are TRBV13 and TRBJ2-3; 8 nucleotides match TRBD2. The CDR3 sequence: CASSSERGWTDTQYF. CDR3 in DNA: TGTGCCAGCAGCTCGGAGCGGGGGTGGACAGATACGCAGTATTTT.